These 29 T cell receptor beta chains were sequenced from one sample in a study of a mutant IDH1 vaccine in newly diagnosed glioma. The time point denotes: baseline, week 1 (first vaccination visit). The treatment is: pre-vaccination baseline after standard-of-care therapy. Repertoires were generated with immunoSEQ multiplex PCR, while TCRdb's copy carries only in-frame clones and drops some. Among some 16,000 clones, around four fifths were seen once, and the ten largest hold about a tenth. Sample: PBMCs, taken from a glioma patient treated with radiotherapy, temozolomide or both. The receptors come from a man aged 40-49 years with glioma.

The rearrangement links TRBV5-5 to TRBJ2-5, with 8 bases matching TRBD1. In germline, CDR1 is SGHKS, CDR2 YYEKEE (reference sequence). CDR3 length: 14 residues. V gave up 4 bases and J gave up 2 bases; unmatched junction bases: 4. CDR3 sequence (DNA): TGTGCCAGCAGCCGGGGACAGGAGCAAGAGACCCAGTACTTC. Translation: CASSRGQEQETQYF. Full variable domain (rest looked up from reference TRBV5-5 and TRBJ2-5): DAGVTQSPTHLIKTRGQQVTLRCSPISGHKSVSWYQQVLGQGPQFIFQYYEKEERGRGNFPDRFSARQFPNYSSELNVNALLLGDSALYLCASSRGQEQETQYFGPGTRLLVL.

This sequence joins TRBV14 and TRBJ1-5; D is uncertain. The CDR3 extends over 13 amino acids. Looked up from germline, CDR1 is SGHDN and CDR2 is FVKESK. V was trimmed by 2 bases and J by 5 bases, leaving 7 bases between them. CDR3 region: CASSQSRDQPQHF. The CDR3 DNA sequence: TGTGCCAGCAGCCAATCTAGGGATCAGCCCCAGCATTTT.

The chain employs TRBV27 and TRBJ2-1; no definite D call. With 5 bases removed from V and 7 bases from J, the gap between germline ends came to 9 bases. The CDR3 totals 12 residues. In germline, CDR1 is MNHEY, CDR2 SMNVEV (reference sequence). The CDR3 DNA sequence: TGTGCCAGCAGTGTAGGGAAGAATGAGCAGTTCTTC. Its protein is CASSVGKNEQFF.

The chain couples TRBV30 to TRBJ1-5, with D perhaps TRBD1 (5 bases). Germline CDR1 reads GTSNPN; CDR2 reads SVGIG (reference sequence). Between the trimmed V and J ends, which lost 5 bases and 0 bases, there was a span of 5 bases. This CDR3 region has 12 residues. CDR3 sequence (DNA): TGTGCCTGGGGGACTAGCAATCAGCCCCAGCATTTT. Translating gives CAWGTSNQPQHF.

In the case of this clone: Other DNA sequences in the sample encode the same CDR3. The rearrangement uses TRBV9 and TRBJ2-2; perhaps TRBD2 as D (6 bases). The CDR3 covers 16 residues. The V gene lost 4 bases and the J gene lost 0 bases, with 13 bases spanning the gap. CDR1 and CDR2 (germline): SGDLS, YYNGEE. This chain's CDR3 is CASSSRGASNTGELFF. The CDR3 coding sequence is TGTGCCAGCAGCTCACGCGGGGCGTCGAACACCGGGGAGCTGTTTTTT.

This chain links TRBV7-9 with TRBJ2-5; 9 positions agree with TRBD1. CDR1 is SEHNR and CDR2 is FQNEAQ in the germline V gene (reference sequence). The trim removed 5 bases at V and 5 bases at J, leaving 6 bases unmatched. The CDR3 spans 14 residues. The CDR3 reads CASSRGQGRETQYF. CDR3 in DNA: TGTGCCAGCAGCCGGGGACAGGGTAGGGAGACCCAGTACTTC.

This clone was counted a single time. This chain uses TRBV6-5 with TRBJ2-7, with 10 bases matching TRBD2. V trimming: 6 bases; J trimming: 4 bases; junction bases outside the gene matches: 6. Per the germline V gene, CDR1 is MNHEY and CDR2 is SVGAGI. This CDR3 has 14 residues. The CDR3 sequence is CASRASGSTYEQYV. CDR3 coding DNA: TGTGCCAGCAGGGCTAGCGGGAGTACATACGAGCAGTACGTC.

V gene TRBV11-3 combines with J gene TRBJ2-1; no clear D gene. Germline loops: CDR1 SGHNT, CDR2 YENEEA. Trimming removed 6 bases at V and 1 base at J, with 4 bases between. This CDR3 has 12 amino acids. The CDR3 reads CASSASYNEQFF. CDR3 in DNA: TGTGCCAGCAGTGCGTCCTACAATGAGCAGTTCTTC.

The chain has TRBV6-1 and TRBJ2-2; D not resolved. The V gene's germline CDR1 is MNHNS and CDR2 SASEGT. This CDR3 has 12 amino acids. V was shortened by 6 bases and J by 7 bases, with 9 bases between the two germline ends. The CDR3 protein is CASRNTRGELFF. CDR3 coding DNA: TGTGCCAGCAGGAACACTCGCGGGGAGCTGTTTTTT.

The V gene is TRBV5-4, the J gene TRBJ2-5; D remains unclear. The CDR3 totals 16 residues. Trimming removed 0 bases at V and 0 bases at J, with 12 bases between. Germline V gene lookup returns CDR1 SGHNT and CDR2 YYREEE (reference sequence). This CDR3 is CASSLAPRMYQETQYF. CDR3 nucleotides: TGTGCCAGCAGCTTGGCGCCGAGAATGTACCAAGAGACCCAGTACTTC.

This clone was seen a single time. The chain is built from TRBV18 and TRBJ2-7; D not resolved. The CDR3 totals 15 residues. Germline CDR1 KGHSH, CDR2 LQKENI. V was pared by 0 bases and J by 6 bases, with 15 bases between. The CDR3 sequence: CASSPPTQAPSEQYF. Written as DNA, the CDR3 is TGTGCCAGCTCACCACCGACCCAGGCCCCAAGCGAGCAGTACTTC. Full variable domain (rest looked up from reference TRBV18 and TRBJ2-7): NAGVMQNPRHLVRRRGQEARLRCSPMKGHSHVYWYRQLPEEGLKFMVYLQKENIIDESGMPKERFSAEFPKEGPSILRIQQVVRGDSAAYFCASSPPTQAPSEQYFGPGTRLTVT.

The gene calls are TRBV5-1 and TRBJ1-3; no definite D call. This CDR3 has 16 residues. V was cut by 0 bases and J by 3 bases, with 13 bases left in between. Germline loops: CDR1 SGHRS, CDR2 YFSETQ. Here the CDR3 reads CASSLAQPGRGNTIYF. The CDR3 coding sequence is TGCGCCAGCAGCTTGGCCCAGCCCGGTCGTGGAAACACCATATATTTT.

The chain uses TRBV7-9 and TRBJ2-5; D remains unclear. The CDR3 has 12 residues. Between the trimmed V and J ends, which lost 5 bases and 4 bases, there was a span of 8 bases. CDR1 and CDR2 from the germline V gene are SEHNR and FQNEAQ (reference sequence). In DNA, the CDR3 is TGTGCCAGCAGCCCTCTGACAGAGACCCAGTACTTC. As protein: CASSPLTETQYF.

This clone turned up a few times. V usage is TRBV5-1 and J usage is TRBJ1-2; D unresolved. The germline V and J ends were trimmed by 0 bases and 5 bases, with 11 bases remaining between them. CDR3 size: 14 residues. Per germline, CDR1 SGHRS and CDR2 YFSETQ. The CDR3 nucleotides read TGCGCCAGCAGCTTGGCTTCGGATCCGTATGGCTACACCTTC. Translated: CASSLASDPYGYTF.

This clone has a handful of counts. V is TRBV11-2 and J is TRBJ1-3; TRBD1 aligns across 7 bases. Germline V gives CDR1 SGHAT, CDR2 FQNNGV. There are 14 residues in the CDR3. Trimming took 5 bases from V and 3 from J; bases not matched to a gene: 4. CDR3 region: CASSQDRDGNTIYF. The CDR3 DNA follows: TGTGCCAGCAGCCAAGACAGGGATGGAAACACCATATATTTT. The full variable domain, completed using reference TRBV11-2 and TRBJ1-3, is EAGVAQSPRYKIIEKRQSVAFWCNPISGHATLYWYQQILGQGPKLLIQFQNNGVVDDSQLPKDRFSAERLKGVDSTLKIQPAKLEDSAVYLCASSQDRDGNTIYFGEGSWLTVV.

The chain is built from TRBV29-1 and TRBJ1-2; the D gene is possibly TRBD1 (5 bases). Germline CDR1 reads SQVTM; CDR2 reads ANQGSEA. The V end was cut by 0 bases, the J end by 1 base, with 15 bases between. The CDR3 consists of 16 residues. CDR3 amino acids: CSVEDRPGQFNYGYTF. In DNA form, the CDR3 reads TGCAGCGTTGAAGATCGGCCGGGGCAGTTTAACTATGGCTACACCTTC.

The chain uses TRBV5-1 and TRBJ1-1; D gene uncertain. CDR3 length equals 14 residues. V shed 4 bases and J shed 4 bases, with 14 bases lying between them. The germline V gene encodes CDR1 SGHRS and CDR2 YFSETQ. The CDR3 protein is CASSPMVSGTEAFF. CDR3 sequence (DNA): TGCGCCAGCAGCCCGATGGTGTCGGGCACTGAAGCTTTCTTT.

This chain joins TRBV7-8 and TRBJ2-5, with D tentatively TRBD1 (6 bases). This CDR3 contains 13 residues. Germline-derived CDR1 and CDR2 are SGHVS and FQNEAQ. Trimming removed 8 bases from V and 5 bases from J, with 15 bases in between. The chain's CDR3 is CASGQSEAETQYF. The CDR3 coding sequence is TGTGCCAGCGGACAGTCCGAGGCGGAGACCCAGTACTTC. Combining the CDR3 with reference TRBV7-8 and TRBJ2-5 gives the whole variable domain GAGVSQSPRYKVAKRGQDVALRCDPISGHVSLFWYQQALGQGPEFLTYFQNEAQLDKSGLPSDRFFAERPEGSVSTLKIQRTQQEDSAVYLCASGQSEAETQYFGPGTRLLVL.

The chain couples TRBV9 to TRBJ2-1; D gene uncertain. V lost 1 base, J lost 0 bases, and 8 bases lay in between. The germline gives CDR1 SGDLS, CDR2 YYNGEE. This CDR3 has 15 residues. The CDR3 protein is CASSVWVSSYNEQFF. DNA for the CDR3: TGTGCCAGCAGCGTATGGGTGAGCTCCTACAATGAGCAGTTCTTC.

V and J are TRBV15 and TRBJ2-5; perhaps TRBD2 as D (7 bases). Germline V lookup: CDR1 LNHNV, CDR2 YYDKDF (reference sequence). The CDR3 sequence is 16 residues long. Deletions cut 3 bases from V and 2 bases from J, with 16 bases between. CDR3 nucleotides: TGTGCCACCAGCAGGGGGGGGGCAGCGAAACAAGAGACCCAGTACTTC. Translation: CATSRGGAAKQETQYF.

This chain uses TRBV7-9 with TRBJ1-1; no clear D. The CDR3 sequence is 13 residues long. The ends were cut back, 5 bases at V and 1 base at J, with 8 bases in the middle. CDR1 is SEHNR and CDR2 is FQNEAQ in the germline V gene (reference sequence). The CDR3 DNA follows: TGTGCCAGCAGCCCGGGCCGGAACACTGAAGCTTTCTTT. Translated: CASSPGRNTEAFF. Drawing the rest from reference TRBV7-9 and TRBJ1-1, the complete variable domain is DTGVSQNPRHKITKRGQNVTFRCDPISEHNRLYWYRQTLGQGPEFLTYFQNEAQLEKSRLLSDRFSAERPKGSFSTLEIQRTEQGDSAMYLCASSPGRNTEAFFGQGTRLTVV.

The chain joins TRBV27 to TRBJ2-5; unclear D gene. There are 13 residues in the CDR3. Trimming took off 5 bases at V and 5 bases at J, with 12 bases between the two ends. Germline values: CDR1 MNHEY, CDR2 SMNVEV (reference sequence). The CDR3 bases are TGTGCCAGCAGTCCCCGGCCGCGGGAGACCCAGTACTTC. It codes for CASSPRPRETQYF.

The rearrangement joins TRBV27 to TRBJ1-1; D is unclear. The V end lost 8 bases, the J end lost 2 bases, and 18 bases lay between the germline ends. The CDR3 extends over 15 amino acids. Per the germline V gene, CDR1 is MNHEY and CDR2 is SMNVEV (reference sequence). The CDR3, as DNA: TGTGCCAGCTGCGTGGAAGGCAATCTTAACACTGAAGCTTTCTTT. Amino acids: CASCVEGNLNTEAFF.

CDR3 in amino acids: CASSLGERTGELFF. CDR3 DNA: TGTGCCAGCAGCTTGGGAGAAAGGACCGGGGAGCTGTTTTTT. This sequence joins TRBV7-9 and TRBJ2-2; D may be TRBD2 (5 bases). This CDR3 has 14 amino acids. CDR1 and CDR2 from the germline V gene are SEHNR and FQNEAQ (reference sequence). Between the trimmed V and J ends, which lost 3 bases and 5 bases, there was a span of 10 bases.

The chain links TRBV15 to TRBJ1-1; D not resolved. V was cut by 6 bases and J by 6 bases, with 14 bases left in between. Looked up from germline, CDR1 is LNHNV and CDR2 is YYDKDF (reference sequence). CDR3 length: 13 amino acids. The CDR3 DNA reads TGTGCCACCAGAAAGGAGTCCCTGGCTGAAGCTTTCTTT. The encoded protein is CATRKESLAEAFF.

J is TRBJ2-1 and V is TRBV25-1; 9 nucleotides line up with TRBD2. J was trimmed by 1 base and V by 6 bases; bases with no gene match: 1. CDR3 length equals 14 residues. Germline V CDR1 and CDR2: MGHDK, SYGVNS. CDR3 nucleotides: TGTGCCAGCAGCCTAGCGGGATCCTACAATGAGCAGTTCTTC. It translates to CASSLAGSYNEQFF.

Judged by abundance, this clone is medium-sized. This chain links TRBV11-3 with TRBJ2-1, with 7 bases identical to TRBD2. Germline CDR1 and CDR2: SGHNT and YENEEA. The CDR3 is 15 amino acids. Unmatched junction bases numbered 12, after V lost 5 bases and J lost 8 bases. The CDR3 DNA reads TGTGCCAGCAGCAGACGACGCGGGAGTTATGATGAGCAGTTCTTC. Its translation: CASSRRRGSYDEQFF.

The chain links TRBV7-8 to TRBJ2-7; TRBD1 matches 7 bases. J gave up 1 base and V 5 bases, and 5 bases lay outside the gene matches. The germline gives CDR1 SGHVS, CDR2 FQNEAQ. The CDR3 sequence is 14 residues long. CDR3 sequence reads: CASSPRDRSYEQYV. The CDR3 DNA reads TGTGCCAGCAGCCCACGGGACAGATCCTACGAGCAGTACGTC.

CDR3 sequence (DNA): TGTGCCAGCAGCTGCCCCGGGACTCATACTATCTACGAGCAGTACTTC. Its translation is CASSCPGTHTIYEQYF. The chain uses TRBV12-1 and TRBJ2-7; the table's D call TRBD2 went unverified against the DNA. TRBV12-1 is assigned pseudogene status. The CDR3 extends over 16 amino acids.